This entry lists 4 T cell receptor beta chains sequenced from one sample in a study of radiation and T cells in renal cell carcinoma (dated by TCRdb to the early 2020s). Per the publication, the time point label means: baseline pretreatment blood. Per the publication, the treatment or condition label means: 15 Gy SBRT to primary tumor, nephrectomy 4 weeks later. Library preparation was by the immunoSEQ multiplex PCR assay. The immuneACCESS repertoire file appears here via TCRdb, limited to in-frame rearrangements. These files lack a portion of the clones; in checked studies, under half of the deficit traces to unresolved V genes, and the cause of the others is not known. The sample records about 49,000 clones, roughly 80% of which are singletons. The ten largest clones add up to roughly 30% of the sample. Here the sequenced sample was blood, taken from a patient whose treatment included radiotherapy and nephrectomy. All receptors come from a woman in her 70s with renal cell carcinoma.

This clone was picked up a small number of times. The rearrangement joins TRBV4-2 to TRBJ2-1; D is ambiguous. The CDR3 extends over 13 amino acids. Germline values: CDR1 LGHNA, CDR2 YNFKEQ. The germline V and J ends were trimmed by 1 base and 3 bases, with 4 bases remaining between them. Here the CDR3 DNA reads TGTGCCAGCAGCCAAGTGGACTACAATGAGCAGTTCTTC. Encoded protein: CASSQVDYNEQFF.

CDR3 sequence reads: CASMYSGGANVLTF. CDR3 nucleotides: TGTGCCAGTATGTATAGCGGTGGGGCCAACGTCCTGACTTTC. This sequence joins TRBV19 and TRBJ2-6; TRBD2 might be the D (6 bases). Trimming cost V 7 bases and J 3 bases, with 10 bases left between them. CDR1 and CDR2 from the germline V gene are LNHDA and SQIVND (reference sequence). The CDR3 spans 14 residues.

CDR3 residues: CASSQVSSGANVLTF. The CDR3 nucleotides are TGCGCCAGCAGCCAAGTGAGCTCTGGGGCCAACGTCCTGACTTTC. The chain recombines TRBV4-1 with TRBJ2-6; D is unresolved. Germline V CDR1 and CDR2: MGHRA, YSYEKL. Trimming stripped 1 base from V and 0 bases from J, with 4 bases between. The CDR3 has 15 amino acids.

The chain recombines TRBV5-1 with TRBJ2-7; 8 positions match TRBD1. The junction had 5 bases not matched to a gene; V was cut back by 2 bases and J by 4 bases. Per germline, CDR1 SGHRS and CDR2 YFSETQ. This CDR3 comprises 14 residues. CDR3 region: CASSFPGQEYEQYF. In DNA, the CDR3 is TGCGCCAGCAGCTTTCCGGGACAGGAATACGAGCAGTACTTC.